The 23 T cell receptor beta chains reported below all come from one sample, sequenced in a study of identical twins. TCRdb re-analysed the 5' RACE reads in MiXCR, keeping a single row per CDR3 protein. The data hold roughly 1,500,000 distinct CDR3 sequences, with 25% to 35% observed a single time. The sequenced sample consisted of cord blood. These receptors all stem from a newborn girl in good health.

This chain links TRBV6-5 with TRBJ2-5, with TRBD2 matching 13 bases. J lost 5 bases, V lost 6 bases, and 9 bases had no gene match. The CDR3 sequence is 16 residues long. CDR1 MNHEY and CDR2 SVGAGI come from the germline V gene. This CDR3 reads CASRRTSGSWKETQYF. The CDR3, as DNA: TGTGCCAGCAGACGGACTAGCGGGAGTTGGAAGGAGACCCAGTACTTC.

The chain is built from TRBV20-1 and TRBJ2-1, with a weak D call TRBD2 (5 bases). The CDR3 spans 15 residues. Trimming pared 6 bases from V and 4 bases from J, leaving 19 bases between. Germline V gene lookup returns CDR1 DFQATT and CDR2 SNEGSKA (reference sequence). CDR3 sequence: CSALRLGRGYNEQFF. Written as DNA, the CDR3 is TGCAGTGCCCTACGTTTGGGGAGAGGTTACAATGAGCAGTTCTTC.

The chain couples TRBV20-1 to TRBJ1-6; D possibly corresponds to TRBD1 (6 bases). This CDR3 is built from 14 residues. Trimming pared 3 bases from V and 6 bases from J, leaving 12 bases between. Germline V CDR1 and CDR2: DFQATT, SNEGSKA (reference sequence). The DNA for the CDR3 is TGCAGTGCTAGGGGGGGCCCGCTTAATTCACCCCTCCACTTT. This sequence encodes CSARGGPLNSPLHF.

The count of this clonotype is one. A read error is possible here, since a much larger clone lies one base away. The V call is TRBV29-1, the J call TRBJ2-5, with 7 positions matching TRBD1. The germline V gene encodes CDR1 SQVTM and CDR2 ANQGSEA. V was clipped by 0 bases and J by 11 bases; unmatched bases: 15. The CDR3 has 15 amino acids. This CDR3 is CSVEEWGGQDNEQYF. The CDR3 region has the DNA TGCAGCGTTGAAGAGTGGGGCGGACAGGACAATGAGCAGTACTTC.

The chain is built from TRBV7-9 and TRBJ2-2; D possibly matches TRBD1 or TRBD2 (5 bases each). V was clipped by 8 bases and J by 0 bases, with 16 bases between them. Germline-derived CDR1 and CDR2 are SEHNR and FQNEAQ (reference sequence). CDR3 size: 16 residues. This CDR3 is CASEGIGRANTGELFF. In DNA form, the CDR3 reads TGTGCCAGCGAGGGTATTGGCAGGGCGAACACCGGGGAGCTGTTTTTT.

V is TRBV14 and J is TRBJ2-1; 16 nucleotides agree with TRBD2. Unmatched junction bases numbered 6, after V lost 8 bases and J lost 2 bases. The CDR3 loop spans 17 amino acids. Germline CDR1 SGHDN, CDR2 FVKESK. In DNA, the CDR3 is TGTGCCAGCTCAGGGACTAGCGGGAGGGGTACCTACAATGAGCAGTTCTTC. Protein: CASSGTSGRGTYNEQFF. Together with reference TRBV14 and TRBJ2-1, the CDR3 gives the full variable domain: EAGVTQFPSHSVIEKGQTVTLRCDPISGHDNLYWYRRVMGKEIKFLLHFVKESKQDESGMPNNRFLAERTGGTYSTLKVQPAELEDSGVYFCASSGTSGRGTYNEQFFGPGTRLTVL.

The genes are TRBV6-2 or TRBV6-3 and TRBJ2-7, with 9 bases that match TRBD1. The CDR3 contains 15 residues. The germline CDR1 and CDR2 sequences are MNHEY and SVGEGT. Unmatched junction bases numbered 8, after V lost 6 bases and J lost 2 bases. CDR3 nucleotide sequence: TGTGCCAGCAGATTCGACAGGGGGATAACCTACGAGCAGTACTTC. It codes for CASRFDRGITYEQYF.

CDR3 protein: CASSDGTANSPLHF. Written as DNA, the CDR3 is TGTGCCAGCAGTGACGGGACGGCAAATTCACCCCTCCACTTT. The rearrangement links TRBV2 to TRBJ1-6; tentatively, D is TRBD1 (5 bases). CDR3 length: 14 amino acids. Between the trimmed V and J ends, which lost 3 bases and 7 bases, there was a span of 10 bases. CDR1 and CDR2 (germline): SNHLY, FYNNEI.

The rearrangement links TRBV6-5 to TRBJ1-2; TRBD1 might be the D (6 bases). Trimming removed 0 bases from V and 3 bases from J, with 17 bases in between. Germline loops: CDR1 MNHEY, CDR2 SVGAGI. The CDR3 has 17 residues. The chain's CDR3 is CASSYSPEGGFYYGYTF. In DNA, the CDR3 is TGTGCCAGCAGTTACTCCCCCGAGGGGGGGTTTTACTATGGCTACACCTTC.

This clonotype was found many times. The gene calls are TRBV29-1 and TRBJ1-1, with 9 bases lining up with TRBD1. CDR1 is SQVTM, CDR2 ANQGSEA, per germline. The CDR3 length is 13 residues. With 4 bases clipped from V and 3 bases from J, the junction kept 3 bases outside the gene matches. This CDR3 reads CSVGQGGDTEAFF. The CDR3 nucleotides read TGCAGCGTTGGACAGGGGGGAGACACTGAAGCTTTCTTT. The whole variable domain, remainder taken from reference TRBV29-1 and TRBJ1-1, is SAVISQKPSRDICQRGTSLTIQCQVDSQVTMMFWYRQQPGQSLTLIATANQGSEATYESGFVIDKFPISRPNLTFSTLTVSNMSPEDSSIYLCSVGQGGDTEAFFGQGTRLTVV.

V is TRBV3-1 and J is TRBJ2-2; a weak D match, TRBD2 (5 bases). Germline CDR1 and CDR2: LGHDT and YNNKEL (reference sequence). This CDR3 comprises 14 residues. V lost 1 base to trimming and J lost 4 bases, with 7 bases between them. The CDR3 DNA follows: TGTGCCAGCAGCCAAGCGGGGATCACCGGGGAGCTGTTTTTT. Protein sequence: CASSQAGITGELFF.

This clonotype was detected a few times. V and J are TRBV6-1 and TRBJ1-1; D perhaps matches TRBD1 (6 bases). Trimming removed 7 bases from V and 4 bases from J, with 22 bases in between. Germline assignment: CDR1 MNHNS and CDR2 SASEGT. The CDR3 extends over 16 amino acids. CDR3 residues: CASTAARRGSGTEAFF. In DNA, the CDR3 is TGTGCCAGCACCGCAGCCCGCAGGGGATCTGGCACTGAAGCTTTCTTT.

The rearrangement links TRBV6-1 to TRBJ1-1, with D perhaps TRBD1 (6 bases). CDR1 and CDR2 (germline): MNHNS, SASEGT. This CDR3 is 17 amino acids long. Trimming stripped 6 bases from V and 3 bases from J, with 23 bases between. The CDR3 is CASRQAYGRGKDTEAFF. The CDR3 nucleotides are TGTGCCAGCAGACAGGCATATGGCAGGGGAAAGGACACTGAAGCTTTCTTT.

The chain uses TRBV9 and TRBJ1-1; the match to TRBD1 covers 11 bases. With 6 bases clipped from V and 3 bases from J, the junction kept 4 bases outside the gene matches. Per the germline V gene, CDR1 is SGDLS and CDR2 is YYNGEE. The CDR3 loop spans 14 amino acids. The chain's CDR3 is CASTRDRGDTEAFF. CDR3 DNA sequence: TGTGCCAGCACCAGGGACAGGGGGGACACTGAAGCTTTCTTT.

The V and J genes are TRBV10-3 and TRBJ2-2; D possibly matches TRBD1 or TRBD2 (5 bases each). The germline V and J ends were trimmed by 3 bases and 3 bases, with 14 bases remaining between them. CDR1 and CDR2 (germline): ENHRY, SYGVKD. This CDR3 has 16 residues. The CDR3 is CAISDPGRDDTGELFF. The CDR3 DNA follows: TGTGCCATCAGTGACCCGGGACGGGATGACACCGGGGAGCTGTTTTTT.

This clonotype has more than one count but fewer than ten. The J gene is TRBJ2-2, the V gene TRBV6-6; no reliable D call. From germline, CDR1 is MNHNY and CDR2 SVGAGI (reference sequence). The germline V and J ends were trimmed by 0 bases and 6 bases, with 8 bases remaining between them. CDR3 length: 14 residues. In DNA form, the CDR3 reads TGTGCCAGCAGTTACTCACTTGGCCCCGGGGAGCTGTTTTTT. The encoded protein is CASSYSLGPGELFF.

Here the CDR3 reads CASSLALTAEQYF. The CDR3 nucleotides read TGCGCCAGCAGCTTGGCCCTGACGGCTGAGCAGTACTTC. The V call is TRBV5-1, the J call TRBJ2-5; D is undetermined. The CDR3 sequence is 13 residues long. Trimming left V 0 bases short and J 11 bases short, with 14 bases between. Germline values: CDR1 SGHRS, CDR2 YFSETQ.

J is TRBJ2-3 and V is TRBV25-1; 9 bases are a match to TRBD2. Germline V gene lookup returns CDR1 MGHDK and CDR2 SYGVNS. V was pared by 1 base and J by 5 bases, with 10 bases of the junction left unmatched. CDR3 length: 17 residues. The CDR3 here is CASSEFSGGRAQDTQYF. The CDR3 DNA sequence: TGTGCCAGCAGTGAATTTTCGGGCGGGAGGGCCCAAGATACGCAGTATTTT.

The chain has TRBV5-6 and TRBJ2-1; D is undetermined. The germline V and J ends were trimmed by 1 base and 10 bases, with 9 bases remaining between them. CDR3 length equals 12 residues. CDR1 SGHDT and CDR2 YYEEEE come from the germline V gene. The CDR3 sequence: CASSLPPLEQFF. The CDR3 coding sequence is TGTGCCAGCAGCTTGCCCCCACTAGAGCAGTTCTTC.

The chain recombines TRBV4-2 with TRBJ2-2; D perhaps matches TRBD2 (6 bases). Trimming took 3 bases from V and 5 from J, leaving 16 bases between them. The CDR3 is made up of 16 amino acids. Germline V CDR1 and CDR2: LGHNA, YNFKEQ. The CDR3 reads CASSHLLRRATGELFF. The CDR3 DNA follows: TGTGCCAGCAGCCACCTCCTCAGGAGGGCTACCGGGGAGCTGTTTTTT.

V is TRBV18 and J is TRBJ2-5; D gene uncertain. Looked up from germline, CDR1 is KGHSH and CDR2 is LQKENI. This CDR3 has 14 amino acids. V was shortened by 3 bases and J by 3 bases, with 11 bases between the two germline ends. The CDR3 spells CASSPLGRKETQYF. As DNA, the CDR3 is TGTGCCAGCTCACCCTTAGGACGGAAAGAGACCCAGTACTTC.

The V gene is TRBV7-6, the J gene TRBJ2-5, with TRBD2 identical over 8 bases. This CDR3 is 15 amino acids long. The germline CDR1 and CDR2 sequences are SGHVS and FNYEAQ. Trimming cost V 3 bases and J 11 bases; bases outside gene matches: 14. CDR3 sequence reads: CASSFVPGGANEQYF. The CDR3 DNA is TGTGCCAGCAGCTTTGTTCCGGGGGGGGCTAATGAGCAGTACTTC.

This clonotype was found a few times. With a much larger clone just one base away, this may be a read error. This chain joins TRBV12-3 or TRBV12-4 and TRBJ2-1; D gene unclear. This CDR3 region has 13 residues. Trimming left V 3 bases short and J 10 bases short, with 13 bases between. CDR3 in amino acids: CASSLVGPYEQFF. DNA for the CDR3: TGTGCCAGCAGTTTGGTCGGTCCCTACGAGCAGTTCTTC.